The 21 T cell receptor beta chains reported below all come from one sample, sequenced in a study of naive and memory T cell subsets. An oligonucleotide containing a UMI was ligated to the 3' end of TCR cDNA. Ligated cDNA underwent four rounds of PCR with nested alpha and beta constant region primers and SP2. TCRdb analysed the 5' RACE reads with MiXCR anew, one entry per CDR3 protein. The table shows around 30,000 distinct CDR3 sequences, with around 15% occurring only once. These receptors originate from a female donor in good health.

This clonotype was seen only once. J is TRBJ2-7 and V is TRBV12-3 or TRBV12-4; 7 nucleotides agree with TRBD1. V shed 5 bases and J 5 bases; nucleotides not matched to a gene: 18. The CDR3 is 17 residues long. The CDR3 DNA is TGTGCCAGCAGTCCAAGTGCCGAGGGACAGTTGGGCGACGAGCAGTACTTC. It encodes CASSPSAEGQLGDEQYF.

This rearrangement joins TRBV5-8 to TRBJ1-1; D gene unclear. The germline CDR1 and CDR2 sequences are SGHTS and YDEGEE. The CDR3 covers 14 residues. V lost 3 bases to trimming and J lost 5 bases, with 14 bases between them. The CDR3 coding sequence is TGTGCCAGCAGCTCCGGGTTGGGTTGGACTGAAGCTTTCTTT. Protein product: CASSSGLGWTEAFF.

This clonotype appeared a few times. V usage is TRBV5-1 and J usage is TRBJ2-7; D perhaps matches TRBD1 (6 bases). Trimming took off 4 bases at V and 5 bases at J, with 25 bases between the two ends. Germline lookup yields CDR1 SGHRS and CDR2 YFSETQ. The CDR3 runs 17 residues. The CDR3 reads CASSKGLNRDPTNEQYF. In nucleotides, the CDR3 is TGCGCCAGCAGCAAGGGGTTGAACAGGGACCCTACGAACGAGCAGTACTTC.

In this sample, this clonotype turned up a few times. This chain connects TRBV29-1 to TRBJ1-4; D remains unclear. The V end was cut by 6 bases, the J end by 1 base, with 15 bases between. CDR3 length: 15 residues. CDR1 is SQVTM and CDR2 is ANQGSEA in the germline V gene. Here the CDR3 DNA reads TGCAGCGTCCAGCAAGGCCGGGGAACTAATGAAAAACTGTTTTTT. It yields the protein CSVQQGRGTNEKLFF.

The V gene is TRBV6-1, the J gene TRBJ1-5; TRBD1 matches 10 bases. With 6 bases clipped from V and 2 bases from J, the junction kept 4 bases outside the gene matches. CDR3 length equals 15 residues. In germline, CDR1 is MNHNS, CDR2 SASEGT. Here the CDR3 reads CASSWDRGRNQPQHF. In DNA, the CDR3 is TGTGCCAGCAGCTGGGACAGGGGACGCAATCAGCCCCAGCATTTT.

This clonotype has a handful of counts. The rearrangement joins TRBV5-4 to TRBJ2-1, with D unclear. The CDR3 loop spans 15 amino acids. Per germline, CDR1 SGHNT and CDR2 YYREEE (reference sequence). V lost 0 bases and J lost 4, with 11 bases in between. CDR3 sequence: CASSLERPEYNEQFF. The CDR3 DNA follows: TGTGCCAGCAGCTTGGAACGGCCAGAGTACAATGAGCAGTTCTTC.

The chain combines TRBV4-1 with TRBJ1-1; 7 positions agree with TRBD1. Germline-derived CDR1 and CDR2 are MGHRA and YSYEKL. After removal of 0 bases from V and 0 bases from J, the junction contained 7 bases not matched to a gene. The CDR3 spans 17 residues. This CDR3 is CASSQETEGALNTEAFF. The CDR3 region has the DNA TGCGCCAGCAGCCAAGAAACGGAGGGGGCCCTGAACACTGAAGCTTTCTTT.

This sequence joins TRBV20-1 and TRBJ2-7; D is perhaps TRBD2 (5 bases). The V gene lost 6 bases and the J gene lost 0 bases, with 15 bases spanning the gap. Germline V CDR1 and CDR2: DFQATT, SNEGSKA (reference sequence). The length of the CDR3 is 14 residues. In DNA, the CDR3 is TGCAGTGCCACAGACGGGGAGAGCTCCTACGAGCAGTACTTC. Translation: CSATDGESSYEQYF.

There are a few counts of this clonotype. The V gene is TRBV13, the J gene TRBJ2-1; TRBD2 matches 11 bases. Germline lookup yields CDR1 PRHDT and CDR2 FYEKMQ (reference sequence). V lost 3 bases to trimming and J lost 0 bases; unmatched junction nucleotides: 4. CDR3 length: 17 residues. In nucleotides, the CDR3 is TGTGCCAGCAGCTTTCGGGGACTAGCGGTCTCCTACAATGAGCAGTTCTTC. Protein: CASSFRGLAVSYNEQFF.

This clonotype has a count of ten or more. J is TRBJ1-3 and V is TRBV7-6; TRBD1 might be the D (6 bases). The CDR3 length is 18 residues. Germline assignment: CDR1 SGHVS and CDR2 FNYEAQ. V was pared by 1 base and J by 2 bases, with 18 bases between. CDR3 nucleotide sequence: TGTGCCAGCAGCTTAGGGTTCGAGGGGGTAGGCGCTGGAAACACCATATATTTT. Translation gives CASSLGFEGVGAGNTIYF. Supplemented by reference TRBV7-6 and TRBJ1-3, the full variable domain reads GAGVSQSPRYKVTKRGQDVALRCDPISGHVSLYWYRQALGQGPEFLTYFNYEAQQDKSGLPNDRFSAERPEGSISTLTIQRTEQRDSAMYRCASSLGFEGVGAGNTIYFGEGSWLTVV.

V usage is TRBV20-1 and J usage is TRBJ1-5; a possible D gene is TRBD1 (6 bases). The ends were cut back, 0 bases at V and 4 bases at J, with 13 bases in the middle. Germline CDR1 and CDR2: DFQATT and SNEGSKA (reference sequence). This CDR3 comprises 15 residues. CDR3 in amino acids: CSAREMRGGNQPQHF. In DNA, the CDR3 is TGCAGTGCTAGAGAAATGAGGGGGGGGAATCAGCCCCAGCATTTT.

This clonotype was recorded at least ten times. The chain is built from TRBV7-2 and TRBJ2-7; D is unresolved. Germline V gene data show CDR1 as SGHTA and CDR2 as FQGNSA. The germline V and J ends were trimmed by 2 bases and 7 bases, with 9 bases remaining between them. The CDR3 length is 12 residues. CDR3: CASSLRGREQYF. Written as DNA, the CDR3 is TGTGCCAGCAGCTTAAGAGGTCGGGAGCAGTACTTC.

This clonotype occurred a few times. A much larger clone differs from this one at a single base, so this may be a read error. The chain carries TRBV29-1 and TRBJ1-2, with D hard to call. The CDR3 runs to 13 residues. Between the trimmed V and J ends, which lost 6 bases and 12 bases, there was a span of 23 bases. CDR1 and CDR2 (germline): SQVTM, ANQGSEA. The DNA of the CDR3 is TGCAGCGTGAGGGAGGCGGACCAGAACGGCGACACCTTC. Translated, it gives CSVREADQNGDTF.

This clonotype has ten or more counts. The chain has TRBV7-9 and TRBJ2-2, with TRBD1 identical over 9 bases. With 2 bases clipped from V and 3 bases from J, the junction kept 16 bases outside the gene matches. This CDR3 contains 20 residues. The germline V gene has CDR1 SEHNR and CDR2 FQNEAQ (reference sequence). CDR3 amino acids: CASSLIGTGLPTADTGELFF. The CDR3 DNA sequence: TGTGCCAGCAGCTTAATCGGGACAGGGCTTCCTACTGCGGACACCGGGGAGCTGTTTTTT.

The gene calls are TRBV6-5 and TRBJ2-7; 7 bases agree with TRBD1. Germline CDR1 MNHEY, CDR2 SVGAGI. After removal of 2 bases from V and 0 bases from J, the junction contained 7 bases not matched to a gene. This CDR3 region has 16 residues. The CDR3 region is CASSYRPGQSSYEQYF. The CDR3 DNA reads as TGTGCCAGCAGTTACCGGCCGGGACAGAGCTCCTACGAGCAGTACTTC.

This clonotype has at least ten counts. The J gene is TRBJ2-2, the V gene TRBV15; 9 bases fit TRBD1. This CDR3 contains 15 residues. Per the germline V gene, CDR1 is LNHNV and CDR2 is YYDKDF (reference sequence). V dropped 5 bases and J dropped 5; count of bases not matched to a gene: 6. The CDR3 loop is CATSYRDRVTGELFF. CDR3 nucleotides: TGTGCCACCAGCTACCGGGACAGGGTGACCGGGGAGCTGTTTTTT.

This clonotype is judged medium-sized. The CDR3 DNA follows: TGTGCCAGCAGCCGACAGCACAATGAGCAGTTCTTC. Translation gives CASSRQHNEQFF. This rearrangement joins TRBV7-9 to TRBJ2-1; weak D call: TRBD1 (5 bases). This CDR3 is built from 12 residues. CDR1 SEHNR and CDR2 FQNEAQ come from the germline V gene (reference sequence). V was pared by 5 bases and J by 5 bases, with 7 bases between.

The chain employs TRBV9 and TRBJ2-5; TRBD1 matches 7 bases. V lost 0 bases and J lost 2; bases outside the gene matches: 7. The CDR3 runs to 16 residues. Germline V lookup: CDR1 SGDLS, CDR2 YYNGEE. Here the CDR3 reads CASSVVGTAPQETQYF. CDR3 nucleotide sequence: TGTGCCAGCAGCGTAGTAGGGACAGCACCTCAAGAGACCCAGTACTTC.

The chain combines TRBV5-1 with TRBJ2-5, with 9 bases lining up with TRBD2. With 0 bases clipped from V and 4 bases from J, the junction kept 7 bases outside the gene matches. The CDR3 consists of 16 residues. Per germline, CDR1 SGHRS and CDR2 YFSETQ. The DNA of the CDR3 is TGCGCCAGCAGCTTGGTCGGCGGGGGGGCCGGAGAGACCCAGTACTTC. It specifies CASSLVGGGAGETQYF.

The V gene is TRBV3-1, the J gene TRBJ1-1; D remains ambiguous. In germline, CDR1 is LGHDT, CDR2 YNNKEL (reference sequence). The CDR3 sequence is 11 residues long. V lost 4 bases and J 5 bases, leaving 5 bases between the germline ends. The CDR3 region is CASSRGTEAFF. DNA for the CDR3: TGTGCCAGCAGCCGGGGTACTGAAGCTTTCTTT.

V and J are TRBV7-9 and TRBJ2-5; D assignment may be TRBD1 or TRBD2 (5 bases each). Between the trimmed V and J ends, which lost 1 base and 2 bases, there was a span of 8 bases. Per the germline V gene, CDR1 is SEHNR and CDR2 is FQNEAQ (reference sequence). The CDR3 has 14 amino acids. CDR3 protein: CASSLVGGQETQYF. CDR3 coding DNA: TGTGCCAGCAGCTTAGTTGGGGGACAAGAGACCCAGTACTTC.